One and the same sample provided the 21 T cell receptor beta chains below, sequenced in a study of cytomegalovirus exposure and HLA in healthy donors. The assay was immunoSEQ multiplex PCR, and TCRdb's table has in-frame clones only and misses some. The sample has 110,000 to 150,000 clones, approximately 90% seen once. Sample: PBMCs. The origin of the receptors is a man aged 18 to 29 in good health and CMV-seronegative.

V and J are TRBV9 and TRBJ2-3; 8 bases align to TRBD2. This CDR3 has 15 amino acids. The J segment lost 3 bases and the V segment lost 0 bases, leaving 3 bases of the junction unmatched. CDR1 is SGDLS, CDR2 YYNGEE, per germline. CDR3 sequence reads: CASSVVSGSTDTQYF. In DNA form, the CDR3 reads TGTGCCAGCAGCGTAGTCAGCGGGAGTACAGATACGCAGTATTTT. Looking up the rest from reference TRBV9 and TRBJ2-3 gives the full variable domain: DSGVTQTPKHLITATGQRVTLRCSPRSGDLSVYWYQQSLDQGLQFLIQYYNGEERAKGNILERFSAQQFPDLHSELNLSSLELGDSALYFCASSVVSGSTDTQYFGPGTRLTVL.

The rearrangement links TRBV30 to TRBJ1-4; possibly TRBD1 for D (5 bases). V lost 2 bases and J lost 0, with 16 bases in between. Germline loops: CDR1 GTSNPN, CDR2 SVGIG (reference sequence). The CDR3 totals 17 residues. As DNA, the CDR3 is TGTGCCTGGAGTTTAAATAGGGTCAGGGCAACTAATGAAAAACTGTTTTTT. Protein: CAWSLNRVRATNEKLFF.

This sequence joins TRBV5-4 and TRBJ2-5, with 9 bases lining up with TRBD1. The CDR3 runs 14 residues. Germline assignment: CDR1 SGHNT and CDR2 YYREEE (reference sequence). V trimming: 1 base; J trimming: 5 bases; junction bases outside the gene matches: 3. The CDR3 DNA reads as TGTGCCAGCAGCTTGACAGGGGGCGGGGAGACCCAGTACTTC. Amino acids: CASSLTGGGETQYF.

The V gene is TRBV5-4, the J gene TRBJ2-1, with 7 bases lining up with TRBD2. The ends lost 0 bases at V and 9 bases at J; junction bases unmatched: 15. Germline-derived CDR1 and CDR2 are SGHNT and YYREEE (reference sequence). The length of the CDR3 is 17 residues. CDR3 region: CASSLAGITGGRGEQFF. DNA of the CDR3: TGTGCCAGCAGCTTGGCCGGGATAACGGGGGGTCGGGGTGAGCAGTTCTTC. Filled out from reference TRBV5-4 and TRBJ2-1, the complete variable domain reads ETGVTQSPTHLIKTRGQQVTLRCSSQSGHNTVSWYQQALGQGPQFIFQYYREEENGRGNFPPRFSGLQFPNYSSELNVNALELDDSALYLCASSLAGITGGRGEQFFGPGTRLTVL.

The chain is built from TRBV10-3 and TRBJ2-2; TRBD1 agrees at 8 bases. This CDR3 region has 15 residues. Per the germline V gene, CDR1 is ENHRY and CDR2 is SYGVKD. V lost 4 bases to trimming and J lost 3 bases; unmatched junction nucleotides: 4. Written as DNA, the CDR3 is TGTGCCATCAGTGGACAGGGGAAAGACACCGGGGAGCTGTTTTTT. Encoded protein: CAISGQGKDTGELFF.

This sequence joins TRBV2 and TRBJ2-7, with 8 bases fitting TRBD1. Germline trimming cut 5 bases from V and 1 base from J; bases unmatched to any gene: 1. Germline loops: CDR1 SNHLY, CDR2 FYNNEI. The CDR3 extends over 13 amino acids. CDR3 loop: CASSRDRSYEQYF. The CDR3 bases are TGTGCCAGCAGTCGGGACAGGTCCTACGAGCAGTACTTC. Full variable domain (rest looked up from reference TRBV2 and TRBJ2-7): EPEVTQTPSHQVTQMGQEVILRCVPISNHLYFYWYRQILGQKVEFLVSFYNNEISEKSEIFDDQFSVERPDGSNFTLKIRSTKLEDSAMYFCASSRDRSYEQYFGPGTRLTVT.

The V gene is TRBV11-3, the J gene TRBJ2-3, with TRBD1 as a possible D gene (6 bases). Trimming cost V 5 bases and J 5 bases, with 20 bases left between them. The CDR3 is 16 residues long. In germline, CDR1 is SGHNT, CDR2 YENEEA. In DNA, the CDR3 is TGTGCCAGCAGCCCGCGTGAATCTAGCAGGGGAGATACGCAGTATTTT. Amino acids: CASSPRESSRGDTQYF.

This chain connects TRBV27 to TRBJ2-2, with TRBD2 matching over 13 bases. Germline lookup yields CDR1 MNHEY and CDR2 SMNVEV (reference sequence). V was clipped by 4 bases and J by 0 bases; unmatched bases: 2. The CDR3 is 17 amino acids. Here the CDR3 reads CASSYGLAGANTGELFF. CDR3 nucleotide sequence: TGTGCCAGCAGTTACGGACTAGCGGGGGCGAACACCGGGGAGCTGTTTTTT.

The V gene is TRBV11-3, the J gene TRBJ2-1, with TRBD2 identical over 7 bases. V trimming: 2 bases; J trimming: 5 bases; junction bases outside the gene matches: 0. Germline V gives CDR1 SGHNT, CDR2 YENEEA. The CDR3 contains 13 residues. This CDR3 reads CASSLLADNEQFF. The CDR3 region has the DNA TGTGCCAGCAGCTTACTAGCGGACAATGAGCAGTTCTTC.

This rearrangement joins TRBV5-1 to TRBJ1-2; the D is unclear. CDR3 size: 13 residues. From germline, CDR1 is SGHRS and CDR2 YFSETQ. Trimming removed 0 bases from V and 6 bases from J, with 9 bases in between. This CDR3 reads CASSLDYLNGYTF. The CDR3 DNA is TGCGCCAGCAGCTTGGACTATCTGAATGGCTACACCTTC.

This chain links TRBV5-1 with TRBJ1-1, with a tentative D call TRBD1 (5 bases). The germline CDR1 and CDR2 sequences are SGHRS and YFSETQ. CDR3 size: 15 residues. Trimming shortened V by 2 bases and J by 0 bases, and 11 bases separated the two germline ends. DNA of the CDR3: TGCGCCAGCAGCTTTAACAGGCCGATGAACACTGAAGCTTTCTTT. It is translated as CASSFNRPMNTEAFF.

The genes are TRBV5-4 and TRBJ1-2, with D tentatively TRBD1 (5 bases). The CDR3 is 15 residues long. V was shortened by 4 bases and J by 2 bases, with 15 bases between the two germline ends. Germline CDR1 SGHNT, CDR2 YYREEE (reference sequence). In DNA form, the CDR3 reads TGTGCCAGCAGCAAAGACAGCCCCTTCAACTATGGCTACACCTTC. It encodes CASSKDSPFNYGYTF.

This clone showed up just once. The DNA is omitted, as the CDR3 cannot be located on it reliably, and the CDR3 follows TCRdb's listing. The J gene is TRBJ1-6, the V gene TRBV21-1. TRBV21-1 is annotated as a pseudogene. Both ends counted, the CDR3 spans 20 residues. Here the CDR3 reads CASSSKRGVGEGSYNSPLHF.

The chain combines TRBV4-3 with TRBJ2-1, with D perhaps matching TRBD2 (8 bases). The CDR3 runs 19 residues. The germline CDR1 and CDR2 sequences are LGHNA and YSLEER. V was pared by 1 base and J by 6 bases, with 25 bases between. The chain's CDR3 is CASSQGVTGVSGISNEQFF. For the CDR3, the DNA is TGCGCCAGCAGCCAAGGGGTAACAGGGGTTAGCGGGATCAGCAATGAGCAGTTCTTC.

The V and J genes are TRBV11-2 and TRBJ2-1; possible D gene TRBD2, 5 bases. Germline V gene sequence: CDR1 SGHAT, CDR2 FQNNGV. Trimming cost V 2 bases and J 6 bases, with 23 bases left between them. CDR3 length: 18 amino acids. The CDR3 loop reads CASSLLQFSELQLNEQFF. The CDR3 nucleotides read TGTGCCAGCAGCTTACTCCAGTTTAGCGAATTACAACTCAATGAGCAGTTCTTC. The full variable domain, with the rest looked up from reference TRBV11-2 and TRBJ2-1, is EAGVAQSPRYKIIEKRQSVAFWCNPISGHATLYWYQQILGQGPKLLIQFQNNGVVDDSQLPKDRFSAERLKGVDSTLKIQPAKLEDSAVYLCASSLLQFSELQLNEQFFGPGTRLTVL.

The rearrangement uses TRBV21-1 and TRBJ2-5; the table's D call, TRBD2, was not checked against the DNA. TRBV21-1 is flagged as a pseudogene. This CDR3 region has 16 residues. The CDR3 coding sequence is TGTGCCAGCAGCGAATACGGGACTAGCGGAAAAGAGACCCAGTACTTC. Protein sequence: CASSEYGTSGKETQYF.

This chain uses TRBV18 with TRBJ2-1; D is perhaps TRBD1 (6 bases). The ends were cut back, 0 bases at V and 0 bases at J, with 12 bases in the middle. The CDR3 covers 17 residues. Looked up from germline, CDR1 is KGHSH and CDR2 is LQKENI. CDR3 sequence (DNA): TGTGCCAGCTCACCACCGGGGATCAGGGGCTCCTACAATGAGCAGTTCTTC. Translated, it gives CASSPPGIRGSYNEQFF.

The chain has TRBV27 and TRBJ2-5, with 8 positions matching TRBD1. The CDR3 consists of 15 residues. Trimming removed 4 bases from V and 1 base from J; junction bases left unmatched: 5. Germline V lookup: CDR1 MNHEY, CDR2 SMNVEV (reference sequence). The CDR3 loop reads CASSSNRGFQETQYF. CDR3 DNA: TGTGCCAGCAGTTCTAACAGGGGGTTCCAAGAGACCCAGTACTTC.

V and J are TRBV7-8 and TRBJ1-1, with D hard to call. This CDR3 comprises 13 residues. V gave up 5 bases and J gave up 2 bases, with 9 bases separating them. Germline loops: CDR1 SGHVS, CDR2 FQNEAQ. CDR3 coding DNA: TGTGCCAGCAGCCCAGGCCGCAACACTGAAGCTTTCTTT. It yields the protein CASSPGRNTEAFF.

This rearrangement joins TRBV15 to TRBJ1-2, with 7 nucleotides matching TRBD1. V gave up 5 bases and J gave up 4 bases; unmatched junction bases: 19. The germline CDR1 and CDR2 sequences are LNHNV and YYDKDF (reference sequence). The CDR3 runs 18 residues. The CDR3 sequence is CATSPNLSQGGAIYGYTF. CDR3 bases: TGTGCCACCAGCCCTAACCTGTCCCAAGGGGGCGCTATCTATGGCTACACCTTC.

The genes are TRBV18 and TRBJ2-1; 8 bases agree with TRBD1. This CDR3 has 14 residues. The germline gives CDR1 KGHSH, CDR2 LQKENI. J was trimmed by 10 bases and V by 9 bases; bases with no gene match: 14. The CDR3 loop is CASTPETGAKEQFF. DNA of the CDR3: TGTGCCAGTACGCCCGAGACAGGGGCAAAAGAGCAGTTCTTC.